The T cell receptor beta chain under discussion was sequenced for a study of OX40 agonist ivuxolimab in advanced cancers. Study-level findings and limits: Expanded clones were, on average, more numerous among CD8+ T cells than CD4+.

Trimming at V came to 4 bases and at J to 6 bases, leaving 10 bases not matched to a gene. Germline CDR1 and CDR2: MGHRA and YSYEKL. CDR3 length: 15 amino acids. Clones were sequenced by immunoSEQ multiplex PCR, and TCRdb holds only the in-frame ones, with some missing. Among 60,000 to 85,000 clones, around nine tenths were seen once, and the ten largest hold over 2.5%. For this clone: Antigen unknown.

The chain joins TRBV4-1 to TRBJ2-3; TRBD2 aligns across 7 bases. This specimen was CD4+ or CD8+ T cells sorted from blood, taken in a trial of the OX40 agonist ivuxolimab. The source is an adult with an advanced solid tumor such as melanoma, head and neck, liver or kidney cancer. DNA for the CDR3: TGCGCCAGCAGCCGACCCCTAGCGGAGGGGGATACGCAGTATTTT. Its translation is CASSRPLAEGDTQYF.